This entry lists 20 T cell receptor beta chains sequenced from one sample in a study of T cell repertoires in cytomegalovirus infection. TCRdb used MiXCR to reprocess the reads, holding one entry per CDR3 protein. The sample holds approximately 74,000 distinct CDR3 sequences, approximately 39% seen once. These TCRs are of unknown antigen specificity. Sequences were derived from CD8+ T cells from cultured PBMCs, sampled from culture after CMV antigen stimulation. The receptors were sampled from a human donor in good health (CMV status not recorded). Some clones in this sample may be carry-over from other donors' samples.

CDR3 protein: CASSLGRSRTVVPYEQYF. In DNA form, the CDR3 reads TGTGCCAGCAGCTTAGGGCGGTCCCGGACAGTGGTACCCTACGAGCAGTACTTC. The chain couples TRBV7-2 to TRBJ2-7, with a weak D call TRBD1 (6 bases). Trimming removed 1 base from V and 2 bases from J, with 21 bases in between. Germline V gene sequence: CDR1 SGHTA, CDR2 FQGNSA. The CDR3 is made up of 18 amino acids.

This clonotype was counted only a few times. The rearrangement links TRBV12-3 or TRBV12-4 to TRBJ2-5; D is possibly TRBD1 or TRBD2 (5 bases each). V was trimmed by 8 bases and J by 7 bases, leaving 23 bases between them. The CDR3 extends over 15 amino acids. The CDR3 loop is CASSGRFKGPSTQYF. In DNA form, the CDR3 reads TGTGCCAGCTCGGGGCGTTTCAAGGGCCCTTCGACCCAGTACTTC.

This clonotype was seen a few times. The rearrangement joins TRBV9 to TRBJ1-6; TRBD1 might be the D (5 bases). Germline CDR1 is SGDLS and CDR2 is YYNGEE. V gave up 0 bases and J gave up 0 bases, with 13 bases separating them. The length of the CDR3 is 18 residues. The CDR3 region is CASSVGTGMSSYNSPLHF. CDR3 sequence (DNA): TGTGCCAGCAGCGTAGGAACAGGCATGAGCTCCTATAATTCACCCCTCCACTTT.

This clonotype was counted only a few times. V usage is TRBV7-8 and J usage is TRBJ2-1, with D uncertain. CDR3 length: 16 residues. V dropped 1 base and J dropped 0 bases, with 10 bases sitting between them. Germline CDR1 is SGHVS and CDR2 is FQNEAQ. CDR3 coding DNA: TGTGCCAGCAGCTTAGGGGCTCAGAGCTCCTACAATGAGCAGTTCTTC. This codes for CASSLGAQSSYNEQFF.

The chain combines TRBV6-1 with TRBJ1-2, with D unclear. Germline assignment: CDR1 MNHNS and CDR2 SASEGT. The CDR3 extends over 15 amino acids. Trimming cost V 3 bases and J 3 bases, with 14 bases left between them. The DNA of the CDR3 is TGTGCCAGCAGTGAGAAGCAGGATCCCTACTATGGCTACACCTTC. It is translated as CASSEKQDPYYGYTF.

The rearrangement uses TRBV20-1 and TRBJ2-7; a possible D gene is TRBD2 (6 bases). The CDR3 covers 14 residues. Germline CDR1 reads DFQATT; CDR2 reads SNEGSKA (reference sequence). Trimming shortened V by 5 bases and J by 0 bases, and 14 bases separated the two germline ends. CDR3 DNA: TGCAGTGCTCTCGGCGCGGGGCTCTCCTACGAGCAGTACTTC. It translates to CSALGAGLSYEQYF.

This clonotype was counted ten times or more. The chain has TRBV6-5 and TRBJ2-2, with TRBD1 matching over 7 bases. V dropped 0 bases and J dropped 5; count of bases not matched to a gene: 3. Germline V lookup: CDR1 MNHEY, CDR2 SVGAGI. The CDR3 contains 15 residues. This chain's CDR3 is CASSYSGGLTGELFF. In DNA form, the CDR3 reads TGTGCCAGCAGTTACTCAGGGGGCCTAACCGGGGAGCTGTTTTTT.

V is TRBV15 and J is TRBJ1-2; 8 bases are a match to TRBD1. CDR3 length: 13 amino acids. After removal of 5 bases from V and 6 bases from J, the junction contained 5 bases not matched to a gene. The germline gives CDR1 LNHNV, CDR2 YYDKDF (reference sequence). CDR3 amino acids: CATSDRGVDGYTF. The CDR3 DNA sequence: TGTGCCACCAGCGACAGGGGAGTTGATGGCTACACCTTC.

About this clonotype: A read error may produce the germline difference seen at one junction end. V usage is TRBV27 and J usage is TRBJ2-7; 9 bases fit TRBD2. Per the germline V gene, CDR1 is MNHEY and CDR2 is SMNVEV (reference sequence). The CDR3 contains 14 residues. For the CDR3, the DNA is TGTGCCAGCAGTTTAGCGGGGGGGCCGAGTGAGCAGTATTTC. Translating it yields CASSLAGGPSEQYF.

This clonotype was observed a handful of times. This sequence joins TRBV5-4 and TRBJ2-7; D remains ambiguous. V dropped 0 bases and J dropped 7 bases, with 11 bases sitting between them. The CDR3 covers 13 residues. Germline CDR1 is SGHNT and CDR2 is YYREEE (reference sequence). This CDR3 is CASSLDPGLEQYF. The CDR3 region has the DNA TGTGCCAGCAGCTTGGATCCGGGTTTGGAGCAGTACTTC.

The rearrangement links TRBV10-3 to TRBJ2-3; D assignment may be TRBD1 or TRBD2 (5 bases each). Per the germline V gene, CDR1 is ENHRY and CDR2 is SYGVKD. The CDR3 runs 16 residues. V lost 2 bases and J lost 6, with 18 bases in between. CDR3 region: CAISEPKGSASDTQYF. The CDR3 region has the DNA TGTGCCATCAGTGAGCCGAAGGGGAGTGCCTCGGATACGCAGTATTTT.

This clonotype was seen only once. The rearrangement joins TRBV27 to TRBJ2-7; D is uncertain. The CDR3 spans 15 residues. The ends were cut back, 3 bases at V and 1 base at J, with 13 bases in the middle. Per the germline V gene, CDR1 is MNHEY and CDR2 is SMNVEV (reference sequence). CDR3: CASSLLYDKSYEQYF. CDR3 nucleotides: TGTGCCAGCAGTTTGTTATATGATAAATCCTACGAGCAGTACTTC.

This clonotype came up a few times. The chain couples TRBV6-5 to TRBJ1-2; D ambiguous. Germline lookup yields CDR1 MNHEY and CDR2 SVGAGI. The length of the CDR3 is 14 residues. Trimming pared 0 bases from V and 0 bases from J, leaving 5 bases between. The CDR3 DNA is TGTGCCAGCAGTTACTCAGGGTCTAACTATGGCTACACCTTC. Encoded protein: CASSYSGSNYGYTF.

The V call is TRBV2, the J call TRBJ2-4; maybe TRBD1 (6 bases). The V gene lost 8 bases and the J gene lost 1 base, with 12 bases spanning the gap. This CDR3 is built from 14 residues. Per germline, CDR1 SNHLY and CDR2 FYNNEI. CDR3 residues: CASRPQGAKNIQYF. The CDR3 DNA reads TGTGCCAGCCGCCCGCAGGGGGCCAAAAACATTCAGTACTTC.

CDR3 nucleotides: TGTGCCAGCAGTTTAAACGGGGGAGCTACGAACCAGTACTTC. Its protein product is CASSLNGGATNQYF. V and J are TRBV27 and TRBJ2-7; tentative D call: TRBD2 (6 bases). The germline V and J ends were trimmed by 2 bases and 10 bases, with 18 bases remaining between them. The CDR3 sequence is 14 residues long. Germline values: CDR1 MNHEY, CDR2 SMNVEV (reference sequence).

This clonotype has a handful of counts. This sequence joins TRBV7-2 and TRBJ1-2; D is undetermined. There are 15 residues in the CDR3. Germline CDR1 SGHTA, CDR2 FQGNSA. Trimming pared 5 bases from V and 3 bases from J, leaving 16 bases between. The CDR3 spells CASSQLLQAHYGYTF. The CDR3 nucleotides are TGTGCCAGCAGCCAGCTACTCCAGGCCCACTATGGCTACACCTTC.

This clonotype was counted only a few times. The chain combines TRBV12-3 or TRBV12-4 with TRBJ1-1; 12 nucleotides align to TRBD1. The CDR3 is made up of 14 amino acids. V was clipped by 5 bases and J by 8 bases; unmatched bases: 6. This CDR3 reads CASSPGTGGIEAFF. The CDR3 DNA is TGTGCCAGCAGTCCCGGGACAGGGGGCATCGAAGCTTTCTTT.

This clonotype was seen only once. The DNA for the CDR3 is TGTGCCGGCGCGAGAGGGGGGGACACAGATACGCAGTATTTT. It specifies CAGARGGDTDTQYF. The chain employs TRBV12-3 or TRBV12-4 and TRBJ2-3; D possibly corresponds to TRBD2 (7 bases). The CDR3 extends over 14 amino acids. The ends were cut back, 11 bases at V and 2 bases at J, with 17 bases in the middle.

The CDR3 protein is CASTRDLAYNEQFF. CDR3 coding DNA: TGTGCCAGCACCCGGGACTTAGCTTACAATGAGCAGTTCTTC. The chain joins TRBV9 to TRBJ2-1; D is possibly TRBD2 (6 bases). Per germline, CDR1 SGDLS and CDR2 YYNGEE. V shed 6 bases and J shed 4 bases, with 14 bases lying between them. The CDR3 runs 14 residues.

This clonotype was observed many times. V usage is TRBV6-2 or TRBV6-3 and J usage is TRBJ1-1; D remains ambiguous. CDR3 length: 16 residues. V was trimmed by 0 bases and J by 0 bases, leaving 11 bases between them. Germline V gene lookup returns CDR1 MNHEY and CDR2 SVGEGT. In DNA, the CDR3 is TGTGCCAGCAGTTACTCGAGTTCCGATATGAACACTGAAGCTTTCTTT. This translates into CASSYSSSDMNTEAFF.